These 21 T cell receptor beta chains came from one sample sequenced in a study of a mutant IDH1 vaccine in newly diagnosed glioma. Described time point: week 47, end of study. Each dose delivered 300 ug of mutant IDH1 20-mer peptide subcutaneously with imiquimod. This table comes from immunoSEQ multiplex PCR, and its TCRdb copy is limited to in-frame clones, with some not included. The sample lists tens of thousands of clones, roughly four fifths occurring once. No antigens are known for them. Sequenced here: PBMCs, sampled from a glioma patient whose treatment included an IDH1 peptide vaccine. The receptors come from a woman aged 50 to 60 with glioma.

The gene calls are TRBV6-5 and TRBJ2-1, with D perhaps TRBD1 (5 bases). The CDR3 extends over 13 amino acids. Per germline, CDR1 MNHEY and CDR2 SVGAGI. V lost 3 bases, J lost 4 bases, and 7 bases lay in between. The CDR3 DNA is TGTGCCAGCAGTTATTACAGGTACAATGAGCAGTTCTTC. Translating gives CASSYYRYNEQFF.

Details on this clone: No conserved phenylalanine or tryptophan ends this CDR3, so it is likely a read error. The DNA is left out, because the CDR3 cannot be placed on it with certainty; the CDR3 is given as TCRdb lists it. CDR3 in amino acids: CASSLSGTESL. The chain is built from TRBV12-1 and TRBJ1-6. TRBV12-1 counts as a pseudogene. The CDR3 has 11 amino acids, counting both end residues.

The DNA of the CDR3 is TGTGCCAGCAGAATTGCCCTGCCCGGGACAGGGTTTTTGAACGAGCAGTACTTC. As protein: CASRIALPGTGFLNEQYF. The rearrangement joins TRBV5-6 to TRBJ2-7, with 9 bases that match TRBD1. V dropped 5 bases and J dropped 5; count of bases not matched to a gene: 20. The CDR3 is 18 amino acids. Germline V gene lookup returns CDR1 SGHDT and CDR2 YYEEEE.

The chain employs TRBV6-1 and TRBJ2-7; TRBD1 or TRBD2 may be the D gene (5 bases each). Germline values: CDR1 MNHNS, CDR2 SASEGT. The CDR3 is made up of 12 amino acids. Trimming left V 2 bases short and J 5 bases short, with 7 bases between. CDR3 sequence: CASSERGDEQYF. The DNA of the CDR3 is TGTGCCAGCAGTGAACGGGGCGACGAGCAGTACTTC.

As for this clone: The junction and the germline gene differ at one end; a read error may be behind it. The rearrangement joins TRBV5-1 to TRBJ1-1; D ambiguous. This CDR3 region has 13 residues. Per the germline V gene, CDR1 is SGHRS and CDR2 is YFSETQ. The CDR3 loop reads CASTLGGNTEAFF. CDR3 nucleotides: TGCGCCAGCACCTTGGGAGGGAACACTGAAGCTTTCTTT.

The rearrangement joins TRBV28 to TRBJ2-7; D gene uncertain. Trimming took off 6 bases at V and 7 bases at J, with 10 bases between the two ends. The CDR3 runs to 11 residues. The germline gives CDR1 MDHEN, CDR2 SYDVKM. The CDR3 region is CASSLFREQYF. DNA for the CDR3: TGTGCCAGCAGCCTCTTCCGGGAGCAGTACTTC.

This clone appeared a single time. J is TRBJ1-6 and V is TRBV7-9, with D perhaps TRBD1 (6 bases). V lost 2 bases to trimming and J lost 9 bases, with 17 bases between them. The germline gives CDR1 SEHNR, CDR2 FQNEAQ (reference sequence). This CDR3 is 16 amino acids long. CDR3 nucleotides: TGTGCCAGCAGCTTAAACTGGGGCAGGGGAGGTTCACCCCTCCACTTT. Protein: CASSLNWGRGGSPLHF.

The chain recombines TRBV9 with TRBJ1-1; TRBD1 matches 7 bases. Germline values: CDR1 SGDLS, CDR2 YYNGEE. The J segment lost 3 bases and the V segment lost 0 bases, leaving 2 bases of the junction unmatched. The CDR3 runs to 14 residues. This CDR3 reads CASSVEGAYTEAFF. The CDR3 region has the DNA TGTGCCAGCAGCGTAGAGGGGGCTTACACTGAAGCTTTCTTT. Variable domain in full (rest from reference TRBV9 and TRBJ1-1): DSGVTQTPKHLITATGQRVTLRCSPRSGDLSVYWYQQSLDQGLQFLIQYYNGEERAKGNILERFSAQQFPDLHSELNLSSLELGDSALYFCASSVEGAYTEAFFGQGTRLTVV.

V and J are TRBV9 and TRBJ2-1; no firm D call. V was shortened by 3 bases and J by 8 bases, with 9 bases between the two germline ends. Germline-derived CDR1 and CDR2 are SGDLS and YYNGEE. The CDR3 is 12 residues long. CDR3 amino acids: CASSGPRYEQFF. CDR3 DNA sequence: TGTGCCAGCAGCGGGCCTAGGTATGAGCAGTTCTTC.

The rearrangement uses TRBV27 and TRBJ2-5, with no clear D. Germline V CDR1 and CDR2: MNHEY, SMNVEV (reference sequence). Trimming left V 3 bases short and J 4 bases short, with 3 bases between. This CDR3 region has 11 residues. The CDR3 DNA follows: TGTGCCAGCAGTTTGGGAGAGACCCAGTACTTC. This sequence encodes CASSLGETQYF.

The chain carries TRBV6-1 and TRBJ1-1, with 7 bases lining up with TRBD1. The CDR3 length is 15 residues. Germline V gene sequence: CDR1 MNHNS, CDR2 SASEGT. V lost 6 bases and J lost 0; bases outside the gene matches: 7. The CDR3 is CASRPQTGLNTEAFF. The CDR3 DNA sequence: TGTGCCAGCAGACCACAGACAGGGTTGAACACTGAAGCTTTCTTT.

The V and J genes are TRBV9 and TRBJ2-3, with TRBD2 matching 7 bases. The germline CDR1 and CDR2 sequences are SGDLS and YYNGEE. Trimming at V came to 0 bases and at J to 1 base, leaving 5 bases not matched to a gene. This CDR3 spans 16 amino acids. CDR3 in amino acids: CASSVARLAGTDTQYF. The CDR3 DNA is TGTGCCAGCAGCGTAGCAAGGCTAGCGGGCACAGATACGCAGTATTTT. The full variable domain, completed using reference TRBV9 and TRBJ2-3, is DSGVTQTPKHLITATGQRVTLRCSPRSGDLSVYWYQQSLDQGLQFLIQYYNGEERAKGNILERFSAQQFPDLHSELNLSSLELGDSALYFCASSVARLAGTDTQYFGPGTRLTVL.

This clone has only one observation. The rearrangement joins TRBV13 to TRBJ1-6; D gene uncertain. Trimming took 6 bases from V and 0 from J, leaving 15 bases between them. The CDR3 has 17 amino acids. The germline CDR1 and CDR2 sequences are PRHDT and FYEKMQ (reference sequence). The CDR3 sequence is CASRSGNLSSYNSPLHF. CDR3 DNA sequence: TGTGCCAGCAGATCCGGAAATTTGAGCTCCTATAATTCACCCCTCCACTTT.

The DNA of the CDR3 is TGTGCCAGCAACCTCGGGGCGCAGGTGAACACTGAAGCTTTCTTT. Translating it yields CASNLGAQVNTEAFF. This chain joins TRBV7-2 and TRBJ1-1; TRBD1 might be the D (5 bases). Trimming took off 7 bases at V and 0 bases at J, with 15 bases between the two ends. The CDR3 is made up of 15 amino acids. The germline CDR1 and CDR2 sequences are SGHTA and FQGNSA.

The V gene is TRBV2, the J gene TRBJ2-5; D might be TRBD1 or TRBD2, each matching 5 bases. Germline CDR1 is SNHLY and CDR2 is FYNNEI. V lost 5 bases and J 7 bases, leaving 29 bases between the germline ends. The CDR3 loop spans 18 amino acids. The CDR3, as DNA: TGTGCCAGCAGTAAACGGACTGGGGGAATCAACACAAGGGGGACCCAGTACTTC. The encoded protein is CASSKRTGGINTRGTQYF.

V is TRBV6-5 and J is TRBJ1-2; no firm D call. Germline CDR1 and CDR2: MNHEY and SVGAGI. Trimming pared 2 bases from V and 2 bases from J, leaving 6 bases between. The CDR3 totals 13 residues. The CDR3 DNA follows: TGTGCCAGCAGTTACCTTATGAACTATGGCTACACCTTC. This sequence encodes CASSYLMNYGYTF.

The chain is built from TRBV5-1 and TRBJ1-5; 7 bases match TRBD1. V lost 0 bases to trimming and J lost 3 bases; unmatched junction nucleotides: 3. This CDR3 region has 15 residues. From germline, CDR1 is SGHRS and CDR2 YFSETQ. The CDR3 sequence is CASSLEGANNQPQHF. The CDR3 DNA reads TGCGCCAGCAGCTTGGAGGGGGCCAACAATCAGCCCCAGCATTTT.

A single count supports this clone. The V call is TRBV7-2, the J call TRBJ2-3, with 13 bases matching TRBD2. Germline lookup yields CDR1 SGHTA and CDR2 FQGNSA. CDR3 length: 16 amino acids. V shed 3 bases and J 6 bases; nucleotides not matched to a gene: 6. The CDR3 here is CASSFTLTSGGDTQYF. The CDR3 nucleotides read TGTGCCAGCAGCTTCACCCTGACTAGCGGGGGGGATACGCAGTATTTT. The full variable domain, with the rest looked up from reference TRBV7-2 and TRBJ2-3, is GAGVSQSPSNKVTEKGKDVELRCDPISGHTALYWYRQSLGQGLEFLIYFQGNSAPDKSGLPSDRFSAERTGGSVSTLTIQRTQQEDSAVYLCASSFTLTSGGDTQYFGPGTRLTVL.

This rearrangement joins TRBV2 to TRBJ2-2, with 9 bases matching TRBD1. V shed 1 base and J 3 bases; nucleotides not matched to a gene: 3. This CDR3 has 16 residues. Germline CDR1 is SNHLY and CDR2 is FYNNEI. This CDR3 is CASSEGTGAYTGELFF. The CDR3 DNA follows: TGTGCCAGCAGTGAAGGGACAGGGGCTTACACCGGGGAGCTGTTTTTT.

CDR3 sequence (DNA): TGTGCCAGCAGCGTACGGGGGGCGAACACTGAAGCTTTCTTT. Its translation: CASSVRGANTEAFF. The chain recombines TRBV9 with TRBJ1-1, with a tentative D call TRBD1 (6 bases). The CDR3 runs to 14 residues. V was shortened by 1 base and J by 1 base, with 8 bases between the two germline ends. CDR1 SGDLS and CDR2 YYNGEE come from the germline V gene.

The genes are TRBV4-3 and TRBJ2-3; D gene unclear. This CDR3 has 13 residues. The germline V gene has CDR1 LGHNA and CDR2 YSLEER. Trimming removed 3 bases at V and 2 bases at J, with 6 bases between. The CDR3 DNA reads TGCGCCAGCAGCCACCCTAACACAGATACGCAGTATTTT. It encodes CASSHPNTDTQYF.